This TCR beta chain was captured by sequencing in a study of cytomegalovirus exposure and HLA in healthy donors. Study observations and caveats: A classifier reportedly called cytomegalovirus status with high sensitivity and specificity.

Measured with immunoSEQ multiplex PCR; TCRdb has only the in-frame clones, and not every one. Of 170,000 or so clones in the sample, approximately 81% were seen once. These donors were members of the approximately 110-subject validation cohort, a group separate from the approximately 640-subject first cohort. In the case of this clone: Its antigen is undetermined.

This clonotype was obtained from a man younger than 35 in good health and CMV-seropositive. The sample comprised PBMCs.

The CDR3 nucleotides are TGTGCCAGCAGCGTCGGTCAGGGGGGCACAGATACGCAGTATTTT. This encodes CASSVGQGGTDTQYF. The chain joins TRBV9 to TRBJ2-3; 7 nucleotides agree with TRBD1. The CDR3 sequence is 15 residues long. Germline V gives CDR1 SGDLS, CDR2 YYNGEE. The J segment lost 1 base and the V segment lost 2 bases, leaving 4 bases of the junction unmatched.